These T cell receptor beta chains were read from a single sample in a study of cytomegalovirus exposure and HLA in healthy donors. Clones were read by immunoSEQ multiplex PCR, and TCRdb kept only the in-frame ones, dropping some. The sample lists about 120,000 clones; over 60% were seen once. Sequencing was carried out using PBMCs. Every receptor here comes from a man younger than 30 in good health and CMV-seropositive. CDR3s include the opening cysteine and the closing phenylalanine or tryptophan. A D gene is named only where the DNA matches it firmly. The size entry is marked missing in some rows and otherwise reads once, few, many or a size class.

abundance	j_gene	d_gene	v_gene	CDR3nt	CDR3aa
-	TRBJ2-1	TRBD2	TRBV30	TGTGCCTGGAGTGTAGTCTACCGACTAGCGGGGGGGAATGAGCAGTTCTTC	CAWSVVYRLAGGNEQFF
-	TRBJ2-3	TRBD2	TRBV7-2	TGTGCCAGCAGCTTGGCGGGACTAGGTGGTGCAGATACGCAGTATTTT	CASSLAGLGGADTQYF
once	TRBJ2-5	TRBD2	TRBV7-6	TGTGCCAGCAGCCCGTTGACTAGCGGGGGCCCAGAGACCCAGTACTTC	CASSPLTSGGPETQYF
-	TRBJ2-1	TRBD1	TRBV2	TGTGCCAGCAGTGATAGAGGGGACAGGGGATGGGGTGAGCAGTTCTTC	CASSDRGDRGWGEQFF
-	TRBJ2-2	TRBD1	TRBV4-2	TGTGCCAGCAGCTCGGGGTCCACAGGGGTCGGGGAGCTGTTTTTT	CASSSGSTGVGELFF
-	TRBJ1-6	TRBD1	TRBV19	TGTGCCACCACTGAAATTGACAGGGATACTTCACCCCTCCACTTT	CATTEIDRDTSPLHF
few	TRBJ2-1	TRBD1	TRBV5-1	TGCGCCAGCAGCTTGACACCACCGGGACAGACCTACAATGAGCAGTTCTTC	CASSLTPPGQTYNEQFF
-	TRBJ2-6	-	TRBV11-2	TGTGCCAGCAGCCCCCGACAGGTCGGGGCCAACGTCCTGACTTTC	CASSPRQVGANVLTF
-	TRBJ2-3	-	TRBV28	TGTGCCAGCCTACCCCGCCCTAGCACAGATACGCAGTATTTT	CASLPRPSTDTQYF
-	TRBJ2-5	TRBD2	TRBV19	TGTGCCAGTAGTCCGGGACTAGCTAATTTGTATCAAGAGACCCAGTACTTC	CASSPGLANLYQETQYF
-	TRBJ2-6	TRBD2	TRBV7-9	TGTGCCAGCAGCTTTGGCGGGAGCCCTGGGGCCAACGTCCTGACTTTC	CASSFGGSPGANVLTF
few	TRBJ2-7	TRBD1	TRBV10-1	TGCGCCAGCAGTGAGAGGACAGGGGGCGGATACGAGCAGTACTTC	CASSERTGGGYEQYF
-	TRBJ1-2	-	TRBV5-4	TGTGCCAGCAGCTTGGTAGGCAGCGCGAGTTCCTATGGCTACACCTTC	CASSLVGSASSYGYTF
-	TRBJ1-5	-	TRBV7-8	TGTGCCAGCAGCTTAGCACATACCTCTAATCAGCCCCAGCATTTT	CASSLAHTSNQPQHF
once	TRBJ2-7	TRBD1	TRBV7-9	TGTGCCACCACCGGGACAGGGGTCTACGAGCAGTACTTC	CATTGTGVYEQYF
-	TRBJ1-1	-	TRBV28	TGTGCCAGCACAGGAAACACTGAAGCTTTCTTT	CASTGNTEAFF
-	TRBJ1-3	-	TRBV14	TGTGCCAGCCTATTCTTAGGGGCCCCCTCTGGAAACACCATATATTTT	CASLFLGAPSGNTIYF
-	TRBJ1-4	TRBD1	TRBV9	TGTGCCAGCAGCTCAGGACAGGGGAATGAAAAACTGTTTTTT	CASSSGQGNEKLFF
-	TRBJ2-2	-	TRBV27	TGTGCCAGCTCCTACAGGGTTGGATCCGGGGAGCTGTTTTTT	CASSYRVGSGELFF
once	TRBJ1-5	TRBD1	TRBV5-1	TGCGCCAGCAGCGAAACGACAGGGGCGCAGGGTCAGCCCCAGCATTTT	CASSETTGAQGQPQHF
-	TRBJ1-3	-	TRBV5-1	TGCGCCAGCAGCCCACAGGGCTCTGGAAACACCATATATTTT	CASSPQGSGNTIYF
-	TRBJ1-1	TRBD1	TRBV18	TGTGCCAGCTCACCGGGGACAGGCACTGAAGCTTTCTTT	CASSPGTGTEAFF
-	TRBJ1-2	-	TRBV5-1	TGCGCCAGCAGCTTGGACAGGTCCATGTATGGCTACACCTTC	CASSLDRSMYGYTF
-	TRBJ1-2	-	TRBV28	TGTGCCAGCAGTTTATCATCAGGTGGCTACACCTTC	CASSLSSGGYTF
large	TRBJ2-1	TRBD2	TRBV2	TGTGCCAGCAGTGAACAGGCGGGGGGGCACTACAATGAGCAGTTCTTC	CASSEQAGGHYNEQFF
-	TRBJ2-6	TRBD2	TRBV11-2	TGTGCCAGCAGCTCCCCGACTAGCGGGAACTCTGGGGCCAACGTCCTGACTTTC	CASSSPTSGNSGANVLTF
-	TRBJ1-2	TRBD1	TRBV27	TGTGCCAGCAGTTTCCCAGGACAGGGGGCAGATGGCTACACCTTC	CASSFPGQGADGYTF
-	TRBJ1-2	-	TRBV4-1	TGCGCCAGCAGCCAAGTCTGGGGCGATGGCTACACCTTC	CASSQVWGDGYTF